This TCR beta chain came from a study of CD8+CD57+ T cells in acquired aplastic anemia. General study points: No significant patient-versus-control difference appeared in CD8+ Simpson's diversity.

Germline loops: CDR1 KGHDR, CDR2 SFDVKD. The J segment lost 4 bases and the V segment lost 4 bases, leaving 2 bases of the junction unmatched. This CDR3 is 15 amino acids long. For CDR3 and TCR beta VDJ profiling, genomic DNA was the template used. TCRdb reprocessed the reads with MiXCR, giving one entry per CDR3 protein. The sample has some 130,000 distinct CDR3 sequences, 48% seen once; the top ten hold 2.5% to 3%. This clonotype was detected many times. The antigen is unknown. J is TRBJ2-1 and V is TRBV24-1; 11 bases align to TRBD1. The sequence was collected from a human donor in good health, serving as a control. The sequenced sample was sorted CD4+, CD8+, or CD8+CD57+ T cells (not recorded which) from PBMCs. CDR3 DNA: TGTGCCACCAGTGACGGACAGGGGGCTTACAATGAGCAGTTCTTC. Amino acids: CATSDGQGAYNEQFF.